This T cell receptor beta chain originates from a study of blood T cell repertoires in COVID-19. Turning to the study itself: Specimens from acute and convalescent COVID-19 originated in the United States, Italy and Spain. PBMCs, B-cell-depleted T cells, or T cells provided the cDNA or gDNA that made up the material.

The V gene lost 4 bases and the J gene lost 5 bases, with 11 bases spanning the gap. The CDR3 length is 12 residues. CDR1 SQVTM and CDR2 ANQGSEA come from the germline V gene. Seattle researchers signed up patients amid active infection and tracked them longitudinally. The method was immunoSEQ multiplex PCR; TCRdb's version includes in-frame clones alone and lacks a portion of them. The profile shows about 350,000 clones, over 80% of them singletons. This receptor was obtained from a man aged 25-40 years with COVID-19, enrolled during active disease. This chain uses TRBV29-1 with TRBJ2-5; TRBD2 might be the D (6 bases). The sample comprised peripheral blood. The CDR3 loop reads CSVVGLAETQYF. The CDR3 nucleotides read TGCAGCGTTGTCGGGCTAGCGGAGACCCAGTACTTC.